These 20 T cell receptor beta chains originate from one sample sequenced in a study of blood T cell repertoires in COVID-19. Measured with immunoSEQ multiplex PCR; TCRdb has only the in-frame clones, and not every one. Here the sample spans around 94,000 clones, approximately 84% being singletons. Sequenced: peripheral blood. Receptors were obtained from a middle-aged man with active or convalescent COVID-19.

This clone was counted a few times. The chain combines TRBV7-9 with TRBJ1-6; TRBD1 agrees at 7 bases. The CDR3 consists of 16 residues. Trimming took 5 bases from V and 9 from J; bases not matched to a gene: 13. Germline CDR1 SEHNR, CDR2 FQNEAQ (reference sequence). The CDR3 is CASSPQGTLQGSPLHF. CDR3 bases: TGTGCCAGCAGCCCACAGGGGACGCTCCAGGGTTCACCCCTCCACTTT.

CDR3 loop: CASSVTDRQNTEAFF. For the CDR3, the DNA is TGTGCCAGCAGCGTAACAGACAGGCAGAACACTGAAGCTTTCTTT. The chain links TRBV9 to TRBJ1-1, with D possibly being TRBD1 (6 bases). This CDR3 has 15 residues. V lost 1 base and J 1 base, leaving 11 bases between the germline ends. Per the germline V gene, CDR1 is SGDLS and CDR2 is YYNGEE. The variable domain in full, with the rest retrieved from reference TRBV9 and TRBJ1-1, is DSGVTQTPKHLITATGQRVTLRCSPRSGDLSVYWYQQSLDQGLQFLIQYYNGEERAKGNILERFSAQQFPDLHSELNLSSLELGDSALYFCASSVTDRQNTEAFFGQGTRLTVV.

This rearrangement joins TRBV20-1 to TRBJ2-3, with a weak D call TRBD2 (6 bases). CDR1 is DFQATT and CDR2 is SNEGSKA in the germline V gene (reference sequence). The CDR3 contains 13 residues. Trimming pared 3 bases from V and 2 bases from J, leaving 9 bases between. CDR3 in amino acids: CSASRTNTDTQYF. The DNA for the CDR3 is TGCAGTGCTAGTCGGACTAACACAGATACGCAGTATTTT.

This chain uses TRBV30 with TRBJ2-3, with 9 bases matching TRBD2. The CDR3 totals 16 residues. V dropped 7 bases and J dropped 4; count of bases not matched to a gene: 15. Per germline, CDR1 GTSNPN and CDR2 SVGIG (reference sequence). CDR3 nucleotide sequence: TGTGCCTACTCCGGGGTCGGGACTAGCAGAGCAGATACGCAGTATTTT. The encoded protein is CAYSGVGTSRADTQYF.

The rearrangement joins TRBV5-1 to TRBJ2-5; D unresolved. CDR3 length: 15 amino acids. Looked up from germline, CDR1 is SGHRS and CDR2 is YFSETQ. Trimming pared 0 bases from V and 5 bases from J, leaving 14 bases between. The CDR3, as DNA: TGCGCCAGCAGCTTGGCCGGCGGCTTTGAGGAGACCCAGTACTTC. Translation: CASSLAGGFEETQYF.

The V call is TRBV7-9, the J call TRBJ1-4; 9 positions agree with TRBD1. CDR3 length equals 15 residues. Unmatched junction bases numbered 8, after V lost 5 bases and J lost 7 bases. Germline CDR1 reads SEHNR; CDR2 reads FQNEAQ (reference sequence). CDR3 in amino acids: CASSTGGKIGEKLFF. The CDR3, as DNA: TGTGCCAGCAGCACAGGGGGCAAAATAGGTGAAAAACTGTTTTTT.

CDR3 nucleotides: TGTGCCAGCAGTACTAGCGGGGGATTCTACGAGCAGTACTTC. As protein: CASSTSGGFYEQYF. This rearrangement joins TRBV7-3 to TRBJ2-7; 11 positions agree with TRBD2. V lost 6 bases, J lost 3 bases, and 4 bases stayed unmatched. CDR3 length: 14 amino acids. Germline V CDR1 and CDR2: SGHTA, FQGTGA.

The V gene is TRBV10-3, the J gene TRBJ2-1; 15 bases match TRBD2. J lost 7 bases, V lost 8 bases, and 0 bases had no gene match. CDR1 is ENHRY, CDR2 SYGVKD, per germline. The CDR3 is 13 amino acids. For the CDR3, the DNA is TGTGCCATCGGACTAGCGGGGGGGAATGAGCAGTTCTTC. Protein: CAIGLAGGNEQFF.

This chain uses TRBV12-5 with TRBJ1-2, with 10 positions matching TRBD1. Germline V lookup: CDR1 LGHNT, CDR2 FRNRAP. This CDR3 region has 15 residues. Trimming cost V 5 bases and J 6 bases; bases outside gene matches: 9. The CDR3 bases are TGTGCTAGTGGTCCCGCCGGGACAGGGGAAGATGGCTACACCTTC. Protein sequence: CASGPAGTGEDGYTF.

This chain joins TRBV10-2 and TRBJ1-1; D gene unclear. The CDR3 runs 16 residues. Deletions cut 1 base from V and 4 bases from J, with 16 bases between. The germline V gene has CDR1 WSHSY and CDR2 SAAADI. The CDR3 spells CASSEFMGNSGTEAFF. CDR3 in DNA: TGCGCCAGCAGTGAGTTTATGGGAAACAGCGGCACTGAAGCTTTCTTT.

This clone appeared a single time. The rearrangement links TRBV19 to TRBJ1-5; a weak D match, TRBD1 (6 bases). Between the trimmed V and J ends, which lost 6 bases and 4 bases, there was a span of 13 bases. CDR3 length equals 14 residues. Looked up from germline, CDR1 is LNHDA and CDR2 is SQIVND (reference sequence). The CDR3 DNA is TGTGCCAGTAGGCTAGGGGGGGGAAATCAGCCCCAGCATTTT. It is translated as CASRLGGGNQPQHF. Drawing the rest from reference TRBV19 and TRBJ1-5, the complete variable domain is DGGITQSPKYLFRKEGQNVTLSCEQNLNHDAMYWYRQDPGQGLRLIYYSQIVNDFQKGDIAEGYSVSREKKESFPLTVTSAQKNPTAFYLCASRLGGGNQPQHFGDGTRLSIL.

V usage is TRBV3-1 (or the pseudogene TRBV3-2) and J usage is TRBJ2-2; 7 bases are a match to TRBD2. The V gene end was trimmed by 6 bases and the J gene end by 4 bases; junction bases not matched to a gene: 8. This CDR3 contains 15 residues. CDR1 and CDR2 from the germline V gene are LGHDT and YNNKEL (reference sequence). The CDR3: CASRWGGRGTGELFF. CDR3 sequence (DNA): TGTGCCAGCAGATGGGGAGGGAGAGGCACCGGGGAGCTGTTTTTT.

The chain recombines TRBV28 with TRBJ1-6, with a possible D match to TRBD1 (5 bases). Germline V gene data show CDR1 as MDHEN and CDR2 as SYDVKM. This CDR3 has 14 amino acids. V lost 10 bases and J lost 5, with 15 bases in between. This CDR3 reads CATPGPGNNSPLHF. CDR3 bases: TGTGCCACCCCCGGCCCAGGGAATAATTCACCCCTCCACTTT.

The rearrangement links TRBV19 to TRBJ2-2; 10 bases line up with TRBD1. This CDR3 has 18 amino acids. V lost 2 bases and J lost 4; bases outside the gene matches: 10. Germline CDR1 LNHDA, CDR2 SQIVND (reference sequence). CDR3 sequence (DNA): TGTGCCAGTAGTATAAGAACCCTGGGACAGGGGTTCACCGGGGAGCTGTTTTTT. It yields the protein CASSIRTLGQGFTGELFF.

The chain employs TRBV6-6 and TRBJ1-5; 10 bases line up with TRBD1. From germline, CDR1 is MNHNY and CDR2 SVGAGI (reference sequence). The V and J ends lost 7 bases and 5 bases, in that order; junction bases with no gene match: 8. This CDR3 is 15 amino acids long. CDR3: CASNPGTGAHQPQHF. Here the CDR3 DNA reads TGTGCCAGCAACCCCGGGACAGGGGCCCATCAGCCCCAGCATTTT.

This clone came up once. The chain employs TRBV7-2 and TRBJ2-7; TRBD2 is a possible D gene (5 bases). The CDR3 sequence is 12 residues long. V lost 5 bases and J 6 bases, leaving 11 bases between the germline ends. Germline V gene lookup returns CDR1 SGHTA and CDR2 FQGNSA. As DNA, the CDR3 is TGTGCCAGCAGCCTCGGGGTCCGCGAGCAGTACTTC. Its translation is CASSLGVREQYF.

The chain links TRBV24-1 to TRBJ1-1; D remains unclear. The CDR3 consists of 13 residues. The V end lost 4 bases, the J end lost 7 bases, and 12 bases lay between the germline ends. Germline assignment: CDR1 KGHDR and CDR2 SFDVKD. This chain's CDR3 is CATSEGVGGEAFF. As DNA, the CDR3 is TGTGCCACCAGTGAAGGAGTTGGAGGTGAAGCTTTCTTT.

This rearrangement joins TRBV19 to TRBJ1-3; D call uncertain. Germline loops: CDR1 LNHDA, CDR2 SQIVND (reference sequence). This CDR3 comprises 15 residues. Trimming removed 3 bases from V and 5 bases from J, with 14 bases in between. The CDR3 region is CASSIIGESRNTIYF. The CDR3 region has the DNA TGTGCCAGTAGTATCATCGGGGAGTCAAGAAACACCATATATTTT.

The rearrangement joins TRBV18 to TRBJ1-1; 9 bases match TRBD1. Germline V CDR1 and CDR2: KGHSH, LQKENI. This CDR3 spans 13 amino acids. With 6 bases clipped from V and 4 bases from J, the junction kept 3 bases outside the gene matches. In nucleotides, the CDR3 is TGTGCCAGCTCCATGACAGGGGGCACTGAAGCTTTCTTT. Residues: CASSMTGGTEAFF.

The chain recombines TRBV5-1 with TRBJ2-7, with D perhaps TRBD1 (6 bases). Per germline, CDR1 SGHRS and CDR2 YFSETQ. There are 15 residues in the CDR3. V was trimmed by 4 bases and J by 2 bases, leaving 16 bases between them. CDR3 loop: CASSRAIRDTYEQYF. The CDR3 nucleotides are TGCGCCAGCAGCCGCGCAATTCGGGACACCTACGAGCAGTACTTC.